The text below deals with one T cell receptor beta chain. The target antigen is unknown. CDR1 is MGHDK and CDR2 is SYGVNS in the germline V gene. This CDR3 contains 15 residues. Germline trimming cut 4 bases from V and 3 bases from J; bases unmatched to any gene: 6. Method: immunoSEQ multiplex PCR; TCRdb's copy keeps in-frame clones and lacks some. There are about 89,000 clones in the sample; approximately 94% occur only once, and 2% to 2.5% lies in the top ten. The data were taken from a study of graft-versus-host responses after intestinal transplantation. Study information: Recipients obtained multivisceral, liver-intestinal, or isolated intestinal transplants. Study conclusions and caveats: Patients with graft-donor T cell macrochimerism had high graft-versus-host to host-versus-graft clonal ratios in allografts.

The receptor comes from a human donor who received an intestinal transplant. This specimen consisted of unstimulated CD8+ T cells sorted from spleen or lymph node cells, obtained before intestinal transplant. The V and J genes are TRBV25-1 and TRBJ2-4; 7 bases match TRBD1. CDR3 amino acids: CASSVAGDSKNIQYF. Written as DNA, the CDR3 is TGTGCCAGCAGTGTAGCCGGGGACAGCAAAAACATTCAGTACTTC.